This T cell receptor (beta chain) was observed in a study of blood T cell repertoires in COVID-19. CDR1 SGHVS and CDR2 FQNEAQ come from the germline V gene. This CDR3 region has 15 residues. The trim removed 5 bases at V and 3 bases at J, leaving 10 bases unmatched. This clone was recorded only once. The method was immunoSEQ multiplex PCR; TCRdb's version includes in-frame clones alone and lacks a portion of them. The sample comprises a few hundred thousand clones, more than 75% of which are singletons, and about 2.1% rests with the top ten. This chain links TRBV7-8 with TRBJ2-7; 7 nucleotides line up with TRBD2. This receptor was obtained from a man aged 40-50 years in a cohort exposed to, infected with or recovered from COVID-19 (not recorded which). The source material was PBMCs or T cells enriched from blood (not recorded which). DNA of the CDR3: TGTGCCAGCAGCCCCCGTTCGGGGAGGGGCTACGAGCAGTACTTC. It codes for CASSPRSGRGYEQYF.